These T cell receptor beta chains were read from a single sample in a study of cytomegalovirus exposure and HLA in healthy donors. The method was immunoSEQ multiplex PCR; TCRdb's version includes in-frame clones alone and lacks a portion of them. Of 150,000 to 190,000 clones listed, around 72% were seen once; the top ten hold over 1.1%. Sequencing was carried out using PBMCs. The receptors derive from a man younger than 35 in good health and CMV-seronegative. Each CDR3 is given without its conserved first and last residue.

>TRBV7-6|TRBJ2-7
ASSPTGGGHYEQY
>TRBV30|TRBJ2-3
AWSVRRDNTDTQY
>TRBV4-3|TRBJ2-7
ASSQDTGFTYEQY
>TRBV25-1|TRBJ2-1
ASSDPGTGNEQF
>TRBV6-6|TRBJ1-5
ASSPTGDSNQPQH
>TRBV27|TRBJ2-1
ASSPNGLDPWGQF
>TRBV19|TRBJ1-3
ASRDRGQARNTIY
>TRBV5-1|TRBJ2-5
ASSLAGRGEGETQY
>TRBV19|TRBJ1-1
ASSPLSVNTEAF
>TRBV7-2|TRBJ2-3
ASSLGGEDTQY
>TRBV27|TRBJ2-1
ASWKQPSSYNEQF
>TRBV10-3|TRBJ1-2
AISVEINYGYT
>TRBV29-1|TRBJ2-1
SVEHNEQF
>TRBV7-2|TRBJ2-7
ASRATGAHEQY
>TRBV4-1|TRBJ1-3
ASSQEVSGLSGNTIY
>TRBV5-4|TRBJ2-7
ASSLSLAGVYEQY
>TRBV2|TRBJ1-2
ASSEAGRLGYGYT
>TRBV10-2|TRBJ1-2
ASSDSRVNYGYT
>TRBV4-3|TRBJ1-6
ASSQVLDSPLH
>TRBV27|TRBJ2-7
ASSLGHTYEQY
>TRBV27|TRBJ1-5
ASSLAASNQPQH
>TRBV6-5|TRBJ2-2
ASSYRVVGELF